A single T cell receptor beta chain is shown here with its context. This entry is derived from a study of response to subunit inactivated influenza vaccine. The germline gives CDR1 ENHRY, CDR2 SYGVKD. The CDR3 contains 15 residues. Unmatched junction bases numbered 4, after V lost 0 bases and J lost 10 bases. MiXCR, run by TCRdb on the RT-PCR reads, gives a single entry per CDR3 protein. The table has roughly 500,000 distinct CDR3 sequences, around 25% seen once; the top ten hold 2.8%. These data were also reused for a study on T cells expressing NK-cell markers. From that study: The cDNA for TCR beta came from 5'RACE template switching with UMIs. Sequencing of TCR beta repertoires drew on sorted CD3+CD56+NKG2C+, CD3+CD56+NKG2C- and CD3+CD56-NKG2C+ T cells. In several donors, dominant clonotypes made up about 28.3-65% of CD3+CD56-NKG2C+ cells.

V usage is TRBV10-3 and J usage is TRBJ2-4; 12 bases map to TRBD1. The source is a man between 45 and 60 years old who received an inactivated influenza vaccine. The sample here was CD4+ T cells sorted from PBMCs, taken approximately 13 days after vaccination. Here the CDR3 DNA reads TGTGCCATCAGTGAGTCAGGGGACAGGGGGCGAATTCAGTACTTC. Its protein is CAISESGDRGRIQYF.